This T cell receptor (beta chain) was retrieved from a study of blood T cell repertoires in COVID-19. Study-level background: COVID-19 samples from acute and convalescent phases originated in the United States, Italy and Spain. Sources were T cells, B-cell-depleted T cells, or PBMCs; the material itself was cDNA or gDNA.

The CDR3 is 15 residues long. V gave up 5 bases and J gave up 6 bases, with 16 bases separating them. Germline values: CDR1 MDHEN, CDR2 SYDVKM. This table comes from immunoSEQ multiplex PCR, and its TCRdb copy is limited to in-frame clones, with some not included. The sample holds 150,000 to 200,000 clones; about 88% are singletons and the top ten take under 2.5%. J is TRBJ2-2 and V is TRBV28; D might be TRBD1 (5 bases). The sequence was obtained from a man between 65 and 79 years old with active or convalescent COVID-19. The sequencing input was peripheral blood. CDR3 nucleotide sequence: TGTGCCAGCAGTCATACGGACATTCGACCCGGGGAGCTGTTTTTT. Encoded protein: CASSHTDIRPGELFF.